The next 25 T cell receptor beta chains were all read from a single sample in a study of pediatric ulcerative colitis. Here immunoSEQ multiplex PCR was the method, and the copy in TCRdb shows in-frame clones only, minus some. Here the sample spans fewer than 45,000 clones, 75% to 90% being singletons. Sequencing used blood. These receptors were collected from a girl between 10 and 17 years old with moderate ulcerative colitis.

V is TRBV11-1 and J is TRBJ2-3, with 11 bases identical to TRBD2. V was pared by 5 bases and J by 4 bases, with 11 bases of the junction left unmatched. This CDR3 has 17 amino acids. Germline lookup yields CDR1 SGHAT and CDR2 FQDESV (reference sequence). The DNA for the CDR3 is TGTGCCAGCAGCCATAAATTAGCGGGAGGGTGGCCAGATACGCAGTATTTT. Translated, it gives CASSHKLAGGWPDTQYF.

The rearrangement links TRBV5-4 to TRBJ2-5; D not certain. Germline loops: CDR1 SGHNT, CDR2 YYREEE (reference sequence). V lost 0 bases to trimming and J lost 5 bases, with 11 bases between them. The CDR3 length is 14 residues. The CDR3 DNA sequence: TGTGCCAGCAGCTTGGGTCGAGAGCTCGAGACCCAGTACTTC. Encoded protein: CASSLGRELETQYF.

The genes are TRBV18 and TRBJ2-1, with a tentative D call TRBD1 (5 bases). Trimming removed 2 bases from V and 0 bases from J, with 8 bases in between. The CDR3 runs to 15 residues. CDR1 is KGHSH and CDR2 is LQKENI in the germline V gene. DNA of the CDR3: TGTGCCAGCTCACCAGGGGCAGGCTCCTACAATGAGCAGTTCTTC. This sequence encodes CASSPGAGSYNEQFF.

The V gene is TRBV12-5, the J gene TRBJ1-1, with D possibly TRBD1 on 5 matching bases. Germline values: CDR1 LGHNT, CDR2 FRNRAP. Trimming shortened V by 6 bases and J by 5 bases, and 19 bases separated the two germline ends. This CDR3 is 15 amino acids long. CDR3 sequence reads: CASGSRGFGGTEAFF. CDR3 coding DNA: TGTGCTAGTGGCTCGCGCGGATTCGGGGGGACTGAAGCTTTCTTT.

The chain combines TRBV28 with TRBJ2-7; no definite D call. This CDR3 spans 10 amino acids. V was pared by 5 bases and J by 2 bases, with 1 base between. The germline CDR1 and CDR2 sequences are MDHEN and SYDVKM. In nucleotides, the CDR3 is TGTGCCAGCAGTACCTACGAGCAGTACTTC. This translates into CASSTYEQYF.

This rearrangement joins TRBV5-4 to TRBJ1-5, with 8 bases matching TRBD1. The J segment lost 8 bases and the V segment lost 4 bases, leaving 5 bases of the junction unmatched. The CDR3 is made up of 13 amino acids. Germline values: CDR1 SGHNT, CDR2 YYREEE (reference sequence). The CDR3 DNA sequence: TGTGCCAGCAGCCTGGACAGGGAGAAGCCCCAGCATTTT. This sequence encodes CASSLDREKPQHF.

The chain joins TRBV4-1 to TRBJ1-2, with D perhaps matching TRBD1 (5 bases). CDR1 is MGHRA, CDR2 YSYEKL, per germline. V was trimmed by 2 bases and J by 2 bases, leaving 12 bases between them. The CDR3 covers 15 residues. The CDR3 DNA reads TGCGCCAGCAGCCAACGGTCCAGGGTAAACTATGGCTACACCTTC. It encodes CASSQRSRVNYGYTF.

V usage is TRBV7-2 and J usage is TRBJ1-5; 7 nucleotides line up with TRBD1. In germline, CDR1 is SGHTA, CDR2 FQGNSA. The CDR3 sequence is 13 residues long. Trimming removed 6 bases from V and 4 bases from J; junction bases left unmatched: 3. The CDR3 sequence: CASSLQGNQPQHF. CDR3 nucleotides: TGTGCCAGCAGTTTACAGGGGAATCAGCCCCAGCATTTT.

The V call is TRBV15, the J call TRBJ2-5, with a tentative D call TRBD2 (7 bases). This CDR3 has 17 amino acids. The germline V gene has CDR1 LNHNV and CDR2 YYDKDF (reference sequence). V shed 2 bases and J shed 1 base, with 17 bases lying between them. The CDR3 sequence is CATSRSKGGASQETQYF. The CDR3 coding sequence is TGTGCCACCAGCAGATCCAAGGGGGGGGCCAGCCAAGAGACCCAGTACTTC.

This chain joins TRBV10-2 and TRBJ2-5, with 8 bases fitting TRBD1. CDR3 length equals 13 residues. Germline CDR1 reads WSHSY; CDR2 reads SAAADI. V lost 8 bases and J lost 1; bases outside the gene matches: 3. CDR3 residues: CASRDRSQETQYF. The CDR3, as DNA: TGCGCCAGCCGGGACAGGTCCCAAGAGACCCAGTACTTC.

The V and J genes are TRBV4-1 and TRBJ2-3; D tentatively fits TRBD1 or TRBD2 (5 bases each). V lost 0 bases, J lost 1 base, and 23 bases lay in between. The CDR3 is 20 residues long. The germline gives CDR1 MGHRA, CDR2 YSYEKL. The DNA of the CDR3 is TGCGCCAGCAGCCAAGATCAAGGAAGGGTGAGGGGTAGGGGCACAGATACGCAGTATTTT. This sequence encodes CASSQDQGRVRGRGTDTQYF.

The gene calls are TRBV28 and TRBJ2-3, with D uncertain. CDR3 length: 14 residues. Trimming cost V 7 bases and J 1 base, with 12 bases left between them. Germline V CDR1 and CDR2: MDHEN, SYDVKM. The CDR3, as DNA: TGTGCCAGCATCGGAACTACAGGCACAGATACGCAGTATTTT. As protein: CASIGTTGTDTQYF.

This clone was recorded a few times. The CDR3 loop is CASSLGMNTEAFF. DNA for the CDR3: TGTGCCAGCAGCTTAGGTATGAACACTGAAGCTTTCTTT. The rearrangement uses TRBV7-3 and TRBJ1-1; D is unclear. The CDR3 loop spans 13 amino acids. V was clipped by 2 bases and J by 0 bases, with 4 bases between them. Germline V gives CDR1 SGHTA, CDR2 FQGTGA.

This chain links TRBV27 with TRBJ1-2, with 9 bases aligning to TRBD1. Trimming at V came to 6 bases and at J to 8 bases, leaving 7 bases not matched to a gene. CDR1 and CDR2 (germline): MNHEY, SMNVEV (reference sequence). This CDR3 is built from 13 residues. The CDR3 protein is CASSRTGGDGYTF. Here the CDR3 DNA reads TGTGCCAGCAGCCGAACAGGGGGCGACGGCTACACCTTC.

This clone showed up just a few times. V is TRBV4-1 and J is TRBJ1-2, with 8 nucleotides matching TRBD1. Germline V gene sequence: CDR1 MGHRA, CDR2 YSYEKL. Unmatched junction bases numbered 6, after V lost 0 bases and J lost 3 bases. This CDR3 has 16 amino acids. This CDR3 reads CASSQEGTGVYYGYTF. The CDR3 nucleotides read TGCGCCAGCAGCCAAGAGGGGACAGGCGTTTACTATGGCTACACCTTC.

The chain couples TRBV5-1 to TRBJ1-4; D uncertain. Trimming stripped 5 bases from V and 4 bases from J, with 3 bases between. The CDR3 extends over 11 amino acids. Germline V gives CDR1 SGHRS, CDR2 YFSETQ. The CDR3 spells CASRLNEKLFF. CDR3 nucleotides: TGCGCCAGCAGACTTAATGAAAAACTGTTTTTT.

The rearrangement uses TRBV11-2 and TRBJ2-7; D is ambiguous. The V end lost 5 bases, the J end lost 3 bases, and 5 bases lay between the germline ends. Germline V lookup: CDR1 SGHAT, CDR2 FQNNGV. The CDR3 runs to 11 residues. This chain's CDR3 is CASSHDYEQYF. CDR3 sequence (DNA): TGTGCCAGCAGCCACGACTACGAGCAGTACTTC. Full variable domain (rest looked up from reference TRBV11-2 and TRBJ2-7): EAGVAQSPRYKIIEKRQSVAFWCNPISGHATLYWYQQILGQGPKLLIQFQNNGVVDDSQLPKDRFSAERLKGVDSTLKIQPAKLEDSAVYLCASSHDYEQYFGPGTRLTVT.

The chain uses TRBV19 and TRBJ1-4; possible D gene TRBD1, 6 bases. V lost 6 bases to trimming and J lost 4 bases, with 9 bases between them. Germline-derived CDR1 and CDR2 are LNHDA and SQIVND (reference sequence). This CDR3 has 13 amino acids. The CDR3 spells CASRGQFNEKLFF. The CDR3 nucleotides are TGTGCCAGTAGAGGACAGTTTAATGAAAAACTGTTTTTT.

The chain uses TRBV7-9 and TRBJ2-3, with no clear D. V gave up 5 bases and J gave up 4 bases, with 13 bases separating them. Germline CDR1 reads SEHNR; CDR2 reads FQNEAQ (reference sequence). The CDR3 is made up of 14 amino acids. Here the CDR3 DNA reads TGTGCCAGCAGCCGATCGGAGAGCCCAGATACGCAGTATTTT. It codes for CASSRSESPDTQYF. The full variable domain, in which reference TRBV7-9 and TRBJ2-3 provide the parts outside the CDR3, is DTGVSQNPRHKITKRGQNVTFRCDPISEHNRLYWYRQTLGQGPEFLTYFQNEAQLEKSRLLSDRFSAERPKGSFSTLEIQRTEQGDSAMYLCASSRSESPDTQYFGPGTRLTVL.

The chain has TRBV7-9 and TRBJ1-1; D remains unclear. V was clipped by 2 bases and J by 6 bases, with 7 bases between them. The V gene's germline CDR1 is SEHNR and CDR2 FQNEAQ (reference sequence). This CDR3 is built from 12 residues. The CDR3 sequence: CASSLSAAEAFF. The CDR3 bases are TGTGCCAGCAGCTTAAGCGCAGCTGAAGCTTTCTTT.

CDR3 sequence: CASSLGSGQPQHF. As DNA, the CDR3 is TGTGCCAGCAGCTTAGGTAGTGGGCAGCCCCAGCATTTT. V is TRBV7-9 and J is TRBJ1-5; no reliable D call. Deletions cut 1 base from V and 7 bases from J, with 8 bases between. Germline V gives CDR1 SEHNR, CDR2 FQNEAQ (reference sequence). There are 13 residues in the CDR3.

J is TRBJ2-5 and V is TRBV10-3; 7 bases fit TRBD2. Germline V gene lookup returns CDR1 ENHRY and CDR2 SYGVKD. V was clipped by 2 bases and J by 3 bases; unmatched bases: 3. CDR3 length: 14 residues. The CDR3 DNA is TGTGCCATCAGTGAGATCCTAGCGGAAGAGACCCAGTACTTC. It codes for CAISEILAEETQYF.

The rearrangement uses TRBV6-6 and TRBJ2-1, with unresolved D. Trimming removed 5 bases at V and 1 base at J, with 6 bases between. CDR1 and CDR2 (germline): MNHNY, SVGAGI (reference sequence). The CDR3 length is 13 residues. The CDR3 coding sequence is TGTGCCAGCAGTCGATTATCCTACAATGAGCAGTTCTTC. Its protein is CASSRLSYNEQFF.

The chain couples TRBV11-3 to TRBJ2-3; TRBD2 matches 7 bases. Germline CDR1 reads SGHNT; CDR2 reads YENEEA. V trimming: 1 base; J trimming: 5 bases; junction bases outside the gene matches: 3. The CDR3 spans 14 residues. Here the CDR3 DNA reads TGTGCCAGCAGCTTAGGGACTAGAGGAGATACGCAGTATTTT. Protein: CASSLGTRGDTQYF.

J is TRBJ1-4 and V is TRBV7-2, with a weak D call TRBD1 (6 bases). Trimming stripped 3 bases from V and 6 bases from J, with 11 bases between. The CDR3 spans 14 residues. From germline, CDR1 is SGHTA and CDR2 FQGNSA. The CDR3 DNA sequence: TGTGCCAGCAGCTTTGACAGGATTCATGAAAAACTGTTTTTT. It encodes CASSFDRIHEKLFF. Full variable domain (remainder filled in from reference TRBV7-2 and TRBJ1-4): GAGVSQSPSNKVTEKGKDVELRCDPISGHTALYWYRQSLGQGLEFLIYFQGNSAPDKSGLPSDRFSAERTGGSVSTLTIQRTQQEDSAVYLCASSFDRIHEKLFFGSGTQLSVL.